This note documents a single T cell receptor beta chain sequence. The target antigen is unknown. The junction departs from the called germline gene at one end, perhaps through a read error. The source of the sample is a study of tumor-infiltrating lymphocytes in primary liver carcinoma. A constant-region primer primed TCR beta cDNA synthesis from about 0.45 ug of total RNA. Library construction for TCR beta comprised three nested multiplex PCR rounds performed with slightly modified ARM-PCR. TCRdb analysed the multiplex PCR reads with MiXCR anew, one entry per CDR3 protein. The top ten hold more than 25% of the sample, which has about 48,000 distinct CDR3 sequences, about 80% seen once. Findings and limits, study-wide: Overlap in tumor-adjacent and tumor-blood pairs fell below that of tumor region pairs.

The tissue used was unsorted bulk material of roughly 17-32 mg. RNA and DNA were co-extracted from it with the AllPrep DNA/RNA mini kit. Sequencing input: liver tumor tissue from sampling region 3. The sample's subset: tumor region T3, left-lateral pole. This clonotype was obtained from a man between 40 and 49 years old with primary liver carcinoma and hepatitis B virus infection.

CDR3 loop: CTSSLPTGQADSPLHF. The DNA of the CDR3 is TGTACCAGCAGCCTACCCACAGGACAGGCCGATTCACCCCTCCACTTT. The chain links TRBV6-6 to TRBJ1-6; TRBD1 agrees at 7 bases. The CDR3 totals 16 residues. Germline lookup yields CDR1 MNHNY and CDR2 SVGAGI (reference sequence).